This T cell receptor beta chain was obtained from a study of neurological immune-mediated disorders. Broader study findings: The absence of shared CDR3 amino acid sequences among expanded clones across subjects suggests private repertoires in all groups. Patients with HTLV-1-associated myelopathy had the highest level of TCR clonal expansion, whereas patients with multiple sclerosis had the lowest level, falling beneath the level found in healthy controls.

There are many counts of this clonotype. What it binds is not known. The V gene's germline CDR1 is SGHRS and CDR2 YFSETQ. This CDR3 spans 15 amino acids. Unmatched junction bases numbered 4, after V lost 5 bases and J lost 1 base. Time point defined: technical triplicate 2. 5'RACE employing 10-nucleotide random UMIs yielded the cDNA. TCRdb recomputed calls from the 5' RACE reads with MiXCR, one row per CDR3 protein. The sample lists about 59,000 distinct CDR3 sequences; 20% to 30% were seen once. This chain joins TRBV5-1 and TRBJ2-2, with 8 positions matching TRBD2. The origin of this receptor is a man between 60 and 75 years old with HTLV-1-associated myelopathy (HAM/TSP). Sequenced input: PBMCs. Here the CDR3 reads CASRSLAGNTGELFF. Written as DNA, the CDR3 is TGCGCCAGCAGGAGTCTAGCGGGGAACACCGGGGAGCTGTTTTTT.